In this sample, the clone carrying this TCR beta chain turned up once. Trimming shortened V by 0 bases and J by 4 bases, and 9 bases separated the two germline ends. CDR3 size: 14 residues. Germline V CDR1 and CDR2: MGHRA, YSYEKL. The source of the sample is a study of blood T cell repertoires in COVID-19. Repertoires were generated with immunoSEQ multiplex PCR, while TCRdb's copy carries only in-frame clones and drops some. This sample yields roughly 350,000 clones, of which around 87% are seen a single time; roughly 10% belongs to the top ten. Sequenced sample: peripheral blood. The rearrangement links TRBV4-1 to TRBJ1-1; D perhaps matches TRBD1 (6 bases). This receptor was taken from a woman aged 25 to 39 with COVID-19, enrolled during active disease. Here the CDR3 reads CASSQEGRGTEAFF. Here the CDR3 DNA reads TGCGCCAGCAGCCAAGAAGGCAGGGGCACTGAAGCTTTCTTT.